This TCR beta chain was documented in a study of monozygotic twins with inflammatory bowel disease. The CDR3 runs to 14 residues. Per the germline V gene, CDR1 is SGHAT and CDR2 is FQNNGV. The study, taken as a whole, reports: No separation of different T cell subtypes was possible.

Total RNA, at roughly 3.5 ug, went into every TCR library. TCRdb re-called the 5' RACE reads; every CDR3 protein appears as one record, without DNA. This table holds 170,000 or so distinct CDR3 sequences. With respect to this clonotype: Its specificity is not known.

The chain links TRBV11-2 to TRBJ2-1; TCRdb's assignment of TRBD1 cannot be checked, as there is no DNA. The TCR sequence derives from a human donor with ulcerative colitis or Crohn's disease, or a healthy co-twin of an affected twin (not recorded which). Sequenced material: blood. CDR3 sequence reads: CASSLTRGNNEQFF.